The clone carrying this T cell receptor (beta chain) showed up just a few times. The length of the CDR3 is 13 residues. The germline CDR1 and CDR2 sequences are GTSNPN and SVGIG (reference sequence). V was clipped by 3 bases and J by 2 bases, with 8 bases between them. For the second PCR, which ran for 7 to 11 cycles, a sample-barcoded 5' primer and a J-beta primer mix were used. Via MiXCR, TCRdb re-called the 5' RACE reads, giving one row per CDR3 protein. This sample has 750,000 to 950,000 distinct CDR3 sequences, with 25% to 30% found just once. This sample is part of a study of blood T cells in healthy people across ages. Another study also made use of these data, one on T cells of mothers and their children.

The source material was blood. The TCR was taken from a woman aged 40 to 50 in good health. This chain joins TRBV30 and TRBJ1-3; a weak D match, TRBD1 (6 bases). In DNA form, the CDR3 reads TGTGCCTGGAGGACAGGTACTGGAAACACCATATATTTT. It codes for CAWRTGTGNTIYF. The full variable domain, its missing parts supplied by reference TRBV30 and TRBJ1-3, is SQTIHQWPATLVQPVGSPLSLECTVEGTSNPNLYWYRQAAGRGLQLLFYSVGIGQISSEVPQNLSASRPQDRQFILSSKKLLLSDSGFYLCAWRTGTGNTIYFGEGSWLTVV.